This TCR beta chain was identified in a study of cytotoxic CD8 clonotypes in ibrutinib-treated CLL. General observations from the study: Shared public clonotypes were rare, and on treatment they either got smaller or stayed the same.

The CDR3 covers 14 residues. V was shortened by 0 bases and J by 5 bases, with 12 bases between the two germline ends. The V gene's germline CDR1 is SGDLS and CDR2 YYNGEE. Sequenced by immunoSEQ multiplex PCR; TCRdb stores in-frame clones only, minus some. The data contain about 200,000 clones, around 72% of them singletons. About this clone: Its antigen is not known.

This chain joins TRBV9 and TRBJ2-7, with D unresolved. The receptor was derived from a human donor with chronic lymphocytic leukemia. The sequences come from PBMCs, collected after 24 months of ibrutinib treatment. CDR3 coding DNA: TGTGCCAGCAGCGTAGGACACATTGCCGACGAGCAGTACTTC. This translates into CASSVGHIADEQYF.